One sample yielded the 30 T cell receptor beta chains listed below, sequenced in a study of blood T cell repertoires in COVID-19. The method was immunoSEQ multiplex PCR; TCRdb's version includes in-frame clones alone and lacks a portion of them. Of roughly 300,000 clones detected, around 87% appear once; the ten largest clones hold about 7.8%. Sequencing was carried out using peripheral blood. These TCRs come from a woman in her 50s who had recovered from COVID-19.

The rearrangement uses TRBV2 and TRBJ1-4; no definite D call. Germline V gene data show CDR1 as SNHLY and CDR2 as FYNNEI. The V gene lost 7 bases and the J gene lost 5 bases, with 20 bases spanning the gap. CDR3 size: 16 residues. This CDR3 reads CASTPNVAQKNEKLFF. The CDR3 nucleotides read TGTGCCAGCACCCCCAATGTTGCACAGAAGAATGAAAAACTGTTTTTT. Combining the CDR3 with reference TRBV2 and TRBJ1-4 gives the whole variable domain EPEVTQTPSHQVTQMGQEVILRCVPISNHLYFYWYRQILGQKVEFLVSFYNNEISEKSEIFDDQFSVERPDGSNFTLKIRSTKLEDSAMYFCASTPNVAQKNEKLFFGSGTQLSVL.

The V and J genes are TRBV7-8 and TRBJ2-7; no firm D call. The V end lost 2 bases, the J end lost 0 bases, and 14 bases lay between the germline ends. The germline CDR1 and CDR2 sequences are SGHVS and FQNEAQ. CDR3 size: 16 residues. The CDR3 DNA is TGTGCCAGCAGCTTAAAGGTCGTAGGCGGCTCCTACGAGCAGTACTTC. It yields the protein CASSLKVVGGSYEQYF.

The chain couples TRBV10-3 to TRBJ2-7; D possibly corresponds to TRBD2 (6 bases). The V gene lost 3 bases and the J gene lost 0 bases, with 15 bases spanning the gap. Germline lookup yields CDR1 ENHRY and CDR2 SYGVKD. The CDR3 contains 16 residues. In DNA form, the CDR3 reads TGTGCCATCAGTGATCTCGGGTGGGGGGACTCCTACGAGCAGTACTTC. Translating gives CAISDLGWGDSYEQYF.

The rearrangement links TRBV28 to TRBJ1-3; D possibly corresponds to TRBD1 (6 bases). The CDR3 loop spans 12 amino acids. Trimming removed 0 bases from V and 13 bases from J, with 10 bases in between. Germline V gene sequence: CDR1 MDHEN, CDR2 SYDVKM. CDR3 coding DNA: TGTGCCAGCAGTTTATGGTGGGGGCCTATATATTTT. This sequence encodes CASSLWWGPIYF.

The V and J genes are TRBV10-3 and TRBJ2-6, with D maybe TRBD2 (6 bases). The CDR3 sequence is 14 residues long. Trimming removed 10 bases from V and 2 bases from J, with 12 bases in between. Germline lookup yields CDR1 ENHRY and CDR2 SYGVKD. CDR3 amino acids: CASIRGTGANVLTF. CDR3 in DNA: TGTGCCAGCATACGGGGGACTGGGGCCAACGTCCTGACTTTC.

The genes are TRBV14 and TRBJ2-5; a possible D gene is TRBD1 (6 bases). This CDR3 has 16 amino acids. CDR1 and CDR2 from the germline V gene are SGHDN and FVKESK. Trimming pared 3 bases from V and 4 bases from J, leaving 18 bases between. The CDR3 spells CASSQGLGQFRETQYF. CDR3 DNA: TGTGCCAGCAGCCAGGGGTTGGGACAATTCCGAGAGACCCAGTACTTC.

The CDR3 sequence: CASSRGVQETQYF. DNA of the CDR3: TGTGCCAGCTCACGGGGAGTCCAAGAGACCCAGTACTTC. The J gene is TRBJ2-5, the V gene TRBV18, with a tentative D call TRBD2 (5 bases). In germline, CDR1 is KGHSH, CDR2 LQKENI. The CDR3 sequence is 13 residues long. The V and J ends lost 4 bases and 1 base respectively, with 7 bases between them.

The rearrangement joins TRBV30 to TRBJ2-1, with 11 bases that match TRBD2. J gave up 9 bases and V 6 bases, and 19 bases lay outside the gene matches. Per germline, CDR1 GTSNPN and CDR2 SVGIG (reference sequence). The CDR3 has 17 residues. CDR3 DNA: TGTGCCTGTCTACGTCGGGGCGGACTAGCGGGTGTCGTTGAGCAGTTCTTC. Protein: CACLRRGGLAGVVEQFF. The complete variable domain, with remaining parts taken from reference TRBV30 and TRBJ2-1, reads SQTIHQWPATLVQPVGSPLSLECTVEGTSNPNLYWYRQAAGRGLQLLFYSVGIGQISSEVPQNLSASRPQDRQFILSSKKLLLSDSGFYLCACLRRGGLAGVVEQFFGPGTRLTVL.

This chain joins TRBV7-3 and TRBJ2-1; 7 nucleotides line up with TRBD1. Trimming removed 0 bases from V and 2 bases from J; junction bases left unmatched: 1. The germline gives CDR1 SGHTA, CDR2 FQGTGA. This CDR3 region has 15 residues. Here the CDR3 DNA reads TGTGCCAGCAGCTTAACGGGACAGACCTACAATGAGCAGTTCTTC. Translated, it gives CASSLTGQTYNEQFF.

The chain recombines TRBV6-5 with TRBJ2-3; possibly TRBD1 for D (6 bases). The germline V gene has CDR1 MNHEY and CDR2 SVGAGI. V was cut by 6 bases and J by 1 base, with 11 bases left in between. The CDR3 runs to 14 residues. CDR3 residues: CASRQGAGTDTQYF. CDR3 in DNA: TGTGCCAGCAGACAGGGTGCGGGCACAGATACGCAGTATTTT.

The gene calls are TRBV6-5 and TRBJ1-2, with D possibly matching TRBD1 (5 bases). The germline V gene has CDR1 MNHEY and CDR2 SVGAGI. V lost 2 bases, J lost 8 bases, and 18 bases lay in between. The CDR3 runs to 15 residues. The CDR3 bases are TGTGCCAGCAGTTACGCAGGGACGCGGGGAGAGGGCTACACCTTC. Translation gives CASSYAGTRGEGYTF.

V is TRBV7-7 and J is TRBJ2-2; 8 nucleotides line up with TRBD2. The CDR3 is 14 amino acids. Per the germline V gene, CDR1 is SSHAT and CDR2 is FNYEAQ (reference sequence). Trimming cost V 5 bases and J 3 bases; bases outside gene matches: 2. CDR3 residues: CASSRGGYTGELFF. The CDR3 DNA reads TGTGCCAGCAGCCGGGGGGGGTACACCGGGGAGCTGTTTTTT.

The chain uses TRBV6-6 and TRBJ2-3; the match to TRBD2 covers 7 bases. V was pared by 2 bases and J by 5 bases, with 10 bases of the junction left unmatched. The CDR3 is 16 residues long. Germline CDR1 MNHNY, CDR2 SVGAGI (reference sequence). The CDR3 sequence is CASSYRLAGVQDTQYF. CDR3 nucleotide sequence: TGTGCCAGCAGTTACCGACTAGCCGGTGTTCAAGATACGCAGTATTTT.

The genes are TRBV6-6 and TRBJ1-6; unclear D gene. This CDR3 region has 12 residues. Between the trimmed V and J ends, which lost 11 bases and 5 bases, there was a span of 10 bases. CDR1 MNHNY and CDR2 SVGAGI come from the germline V gene (reference sequence). DNA of the CDR3: TGTGCCGCTAAGAGCGATAATTCACCCCTCCACTTT. Translating gives CAAKSDNSPLHF.

This chain joins TRBV4-1 and TRBJ1-1, with D perhaps matching TRBD1 (5 bases). The ends were cut back, 1 base at V and 5 bases at J, with 11 bases in the middle. The CDR3 has 14 amino acids. CDR1 and CDR2 from the germline V gene are MGHRA and YSYEKL. The CDR3: CASSQGRVYTEAFF. DNA for the CDR3: TGCGCCAGCAGCCAAGGCAGGGTTTATACTGAAGCTTTCTTT.

This rearrangement joins TRBV28 to TRBJ1-5, with D perhaps matching TRBD1 (6 bases). CDR1 and CDR2 from the germline V gene are MDHEN and SYDVKM. The CDR3 extends over 15 amino acids. V was trimmed by 6 bases and J by 5 bases, leaving 17 bases between them. The CDR3 region has the DNA TGTGCCAGCAGACCGGGACAAGGGTCCCATCAGCCCCAGCATTTT. It is translated as CASRPGQGSHQPQHF. Based on the CDR3 plus reference TRBV28 and TRBJ1-5, the full variable domain is DVKVTQSSRYLVKRTGEKVFLECVQDMDHENMFWYRQDPGLGLRLIYFSYDVKMKEKGDIPEGYSVSREKKERFSLILESASTNQTSMYLCASRPGQGSHQPQHFGDGTRLSIL.

As for this clone: This same CDR3 is encoded by further DNA sequences in the sample. The chain links TRBV18 to TRBJ1-2; 11 bases align to TRBD1. This CDR3 has 15 amino acids. Germline V gene sequence: CDR1 KGHSH, CDR2 LQKENI. The trim removed 0 bases at V and 3 bases at J, leaving 0 bases unmatched. This CDR3 reads CASSPPGQGDYGYTF. As DNA, the CDR3 is TGTGCCAGCTCACCACCGGGACAGGGGGACTATGGCTACACCTTC.

The rearrangement uses TRBV28 and TRBJ2-2; the D gene is possibly TRBD1 (5 bases). Trimming removed 2 bases at V and 5 bases at J, with 18 bases between. The CDR3 loop spans 17 amino acids. Per the germline V gene, CDR1 is MDHEN and CDR2 is SYDVKM. DNA for the CDR3: TGTGCCAGCAGTTTAGGCGGATGGTCAGGGCCTACCGGGGAGCTGTTTTTT. This gives the protein CASSLGGWSGPTGELFF.

The chain combines TRBV30 with TRBJ1-4; D unclear. Germline CDR1 reads GTSNPN; CDR2 reads SVGIG (reference sequence). V gave up 5 bases and J gave up 3 bases, with 13 bases separating them. The CDR3 length is 14 residues. CDR3 region: CAWGPGLANEKLFF. The CDR3 nucleotides are TGTGCCTGGGGACCCGGTTTGGCTAATGAAAAACTGTTTTTT.

The chain has TRBV6-2 or TRBV6-3 and TRBJ1-3, with D possibly TRBD1 on 6 matching bases. CDR3 length: 16 residues. The germline V gene has CDR1 MNHEY and CDR2 SVGEGT. V lost 0 bases, J lost 5 bases, and 14 bases lay in between. CDR3 DNA: TGTGCCAGCAGTTACTCGAAACAGGGATCGCGAAACACCATATATTTT. It translates to CASSYSKQGSRNTIYF.

V is TRBV19 and J is TRBJ1-4, with TRBD1 identical over 8 bases. J gave up 4 bases and V 3 bases, and 10 bases lay outside the gene matches. CDR3 length: 17 residues. The germline V gene encodes CDR1 LNHDA and CDR2 SQIVND (reference sequence). This chain's CDR3 is CASSIRQGIRNNEKLFF. CDR3 in DNA: TGTGCCAGTAGTATCCGACAGGGGATACGAAATAATGAAAAACTGTTTTTT.

With respect to this clone: The same CDR3 also results from other DNA sequences found in this sample. This rearrangement joins TRBV28 to TRBJ1-1; 8 bases agree with TRBD1. J lost 1 base, V lost 4 bases, and 2 bases had no gene match. Germline V CDR1 and CDR2: MDHEN, SYDVKM. The CDR3 sequence is 14 residues long. CDR3 in amino acids: CASSSGQGNTEAFF. The DNA of the CDR3 is TGTGCCAGCAGTTCAGGACAGGGGAACACTGAAGCTTTCTTT.

This clone was observed many times. The CDR3 loop reads CASSLAGNYNSPLHF. In nucleotides, the CDR3 is TGTGCCAGCAGCTTGGCAGGGAACTATAATTCACCCCTCCACTTT. The V and J genes are TRBV5-4 and TRBJ1-6; maybe TRBD1 (5 bases). This CDR3 comprises 15 residues. Germline CDR1 and CDR2: SGHNT and YYREEE (reference sequence). V lost 0 bases and J 3 bases, leaving 7 bases between the germline ends.

The chain recombines TRBV30 with TRBJ1-6; 9 nucleotides agree with TRBD1. With 0 bases clipped from V and 10 bases from J, the junction kept 7 bases outside the gene matches. Germline-derived CDR1 and CDR2 are GTSNPN and SVGIG (reference sequence). CDR3 length: 15 amino acids. The CDR3: CAWSVGTGQGSPLHF. CDR3 nucleotide sequence: TGTGCCTGGAGTGTGGGGACAGGGCAGGGATCACCCCTCCACTTT. The full variable domain, in which reference TRBV30 and TRBJ1-6 provide the parts outside the CDR3, is SQTIHQWPATLVQPVGSPLSLECTVEGTSNPNLYWYRQAAGRGLQLLFYSVGIGQISSEVPQNLSASRPQDRQFILSSKKLLLSDSGFYLCAWSVGTGQGSPLHFGNGTRLTVT.

The genes are TRBV6-5 and TRBJ2-1; TRBD2 aligns across 12 bases. J lost 8 bases, V lost 4 bases, and 9 bases had no gene match. This CDR3 is 16 amino acids long. Germline V gene lookup returns CDR1 MNHEY and CDR2 SVGAGI. The CDR3 here is CASSFTRLAGADEQFF. CDR3 DNA: TGTGCCAGCAGTTTCACTCGACTAGCGGGAGCAGATGAGCAGTTCTTC.

This chain joins TRBV3-1 (or the pseudogene TRBV3-2) and TRBJ2-7; 11 bases are a match to TRBD2. The V gene's germline CDR1 is LGHDT and CDR2 YNNKEL (reference sequence). The CDR3 sequence is 14 residues long. V dropped 4 bases and J dropped 3; count of bases not matched to a gene: 2. For the CDR3, the DNA is TGTGCCAGCAGCCGACTAGCGGGAATCTACGAGCAGTACTTC. It translates to CASSRLAGIYEQYF.

V usage is TRBV6-6 and J usage is TRBJ1-3; perhaps TRBD1 as D (6 bases). Germline loops: CDR1 MNHNY, CDR2 SVGAGI (reference sequence). The CDR3 loop spans 17 amino acids. Trimming cost V 5 bases and J 0 bases, with 17 bases left between them. The CDR3 region is CASSPRRGTSSGNTIYF. The DNA of the CDR3 is TGTGCCAGCAGTCCTCGCAGGGGCACTAGCTCTGGAAACACCATATATTTT.

The chain has TRBV5-1 and TRBJ2-1; D is perhaps TRBD2 (5 bases). The CDR3 covers 14 residues. The germline V and J ends were trimmed by 2 bases and 5 bases, with 11 bases remaining between them. Germline V gene lookup returns CDR1 SGHRS and CDR2 YFSETQ. The CDR3 loop is CASSLERIHNEQFF. The CDR3 nucleotides are TGCGCCAGCAGCTTAGAGCGGATCCACAATGAGCAGTTCTTC.

A single count supports this clone. This chain links TRBV5-5 with TRBJ1-1; no reliable D call. This CDR3 contains 13 residues. Germline loops: CDR1 SGHKS, CDR2 YYEKEE (reference sequence). The V end lost 4 bases, the J end lost 10 bases, and 17 bases lay between the germline ends. CDR3 sequence (DNA): TGTGCCAGCAGCCCCCGCGCGTCGAAAGCAGCTTTCTTT. Amino acid sequence: CASSPRASKAAFF.

This clone was counted between two and nine times. V usage is TRBV11-3 and J usage is TRBJ2-7; 7 nucleotides align to TRBD1. This CDR3 contains 15 residues. Losses at the gene ends were 1 base for V and 5 bases for J; bases not matched to a gene: 8. Germline lookup yields CDR1 SGHNT and CDR2 YENEEA. CDR3 nucleotides: TGTGCCAGCAGCTTAGGTGGGAACAGGGGCCACGAGCAGTACTTC. Translated: CASSLGGNRGHEQYF.